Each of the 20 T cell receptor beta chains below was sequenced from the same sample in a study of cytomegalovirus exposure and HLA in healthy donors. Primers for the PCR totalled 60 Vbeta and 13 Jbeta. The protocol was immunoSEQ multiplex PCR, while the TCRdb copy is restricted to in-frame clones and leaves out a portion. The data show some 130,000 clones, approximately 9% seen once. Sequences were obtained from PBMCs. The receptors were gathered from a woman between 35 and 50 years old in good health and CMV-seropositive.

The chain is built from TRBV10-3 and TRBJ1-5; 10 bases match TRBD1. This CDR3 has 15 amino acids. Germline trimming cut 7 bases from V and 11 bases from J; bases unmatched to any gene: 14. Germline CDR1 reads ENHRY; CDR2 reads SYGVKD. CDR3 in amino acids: CAINDPGQGGEAQHF. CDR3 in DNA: TGTGCCATCAACGACCCCGGACAGGGGGGTGAAGCCCAGCATTTT.

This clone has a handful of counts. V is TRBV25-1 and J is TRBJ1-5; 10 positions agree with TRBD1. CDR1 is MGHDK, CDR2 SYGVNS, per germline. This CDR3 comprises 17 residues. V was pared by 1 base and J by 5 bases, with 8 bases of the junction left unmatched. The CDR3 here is CASSESVGQGGDQPQHF. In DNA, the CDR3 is TGTGCCAGCAGTGAATCTGTAGGACAGGGGGGGGATCAGCCCCAGCATTTT.

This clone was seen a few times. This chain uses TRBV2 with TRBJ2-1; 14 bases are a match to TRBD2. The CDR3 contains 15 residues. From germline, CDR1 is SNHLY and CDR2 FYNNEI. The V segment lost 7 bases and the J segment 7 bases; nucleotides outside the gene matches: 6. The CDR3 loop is CASNRLAGGMNEQFF. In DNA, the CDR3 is TGTGCCAGCAACCGACTAGCGGGGGGGATGAATGAGCAGTTCTTC.

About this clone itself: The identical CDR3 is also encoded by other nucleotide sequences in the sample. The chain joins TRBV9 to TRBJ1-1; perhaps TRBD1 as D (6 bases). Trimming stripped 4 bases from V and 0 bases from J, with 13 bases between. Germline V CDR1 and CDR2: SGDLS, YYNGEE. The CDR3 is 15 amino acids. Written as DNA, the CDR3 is TGTGCCAGCAGCCCCCGGGGGGGCATGAACACTGAAGCTTTCTTT. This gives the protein CASSPRGGMNTEAFF.

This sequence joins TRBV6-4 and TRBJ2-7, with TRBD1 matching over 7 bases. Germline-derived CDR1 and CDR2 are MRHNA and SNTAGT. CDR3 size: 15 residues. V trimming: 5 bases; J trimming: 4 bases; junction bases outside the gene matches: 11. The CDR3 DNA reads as TGTGCCAGCAGTTCCGACAGGGAACCCTCTTACGAGCAGTACTTC. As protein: CASSSDREPSYEQYF.

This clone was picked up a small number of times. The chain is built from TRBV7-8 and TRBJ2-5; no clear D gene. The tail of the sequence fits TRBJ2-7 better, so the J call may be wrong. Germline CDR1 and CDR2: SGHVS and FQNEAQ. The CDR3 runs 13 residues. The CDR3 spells CASALLQDYEQYF. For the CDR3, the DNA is TGTGCCAGCGCCCTCCTCCAAGATTACGAGCAGTACTTC.

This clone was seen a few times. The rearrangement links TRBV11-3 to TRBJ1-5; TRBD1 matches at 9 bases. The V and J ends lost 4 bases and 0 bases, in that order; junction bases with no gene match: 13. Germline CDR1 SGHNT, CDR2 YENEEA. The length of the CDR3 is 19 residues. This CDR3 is CASSSLEGQGKYSNQPQHF. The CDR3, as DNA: TGTGCCAGCAGCTCTCTCGAGGGACAGGGAAAATATAGCAATCAGCCCCAGCATTTT.

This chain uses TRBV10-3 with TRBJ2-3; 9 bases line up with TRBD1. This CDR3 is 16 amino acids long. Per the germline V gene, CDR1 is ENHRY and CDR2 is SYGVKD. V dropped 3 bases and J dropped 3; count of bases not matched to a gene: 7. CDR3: CAISDLSTGGTDTQYF. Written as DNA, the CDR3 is TGTGCCATCAGTGACCTCTCGACAGGGGGGACAGATACGCAGTATTTT.

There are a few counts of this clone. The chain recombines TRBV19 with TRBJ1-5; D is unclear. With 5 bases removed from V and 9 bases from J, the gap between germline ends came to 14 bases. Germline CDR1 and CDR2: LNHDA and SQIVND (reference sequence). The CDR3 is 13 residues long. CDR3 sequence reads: CASSPLDIRPQHF. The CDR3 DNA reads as TGTGCCAGTAGTCCCCTAGATATCCGGCCCCAGCATTTT.

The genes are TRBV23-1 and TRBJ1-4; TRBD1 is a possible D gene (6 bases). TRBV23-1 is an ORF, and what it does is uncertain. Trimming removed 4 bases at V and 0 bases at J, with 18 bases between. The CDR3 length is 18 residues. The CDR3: CASSRSSGARSTNEKLFF. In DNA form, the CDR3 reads TGCGCCAGCAGTCGCTCCTCAGGGGCTAGATCAACTAATGAAAAACTGTTTTTT.

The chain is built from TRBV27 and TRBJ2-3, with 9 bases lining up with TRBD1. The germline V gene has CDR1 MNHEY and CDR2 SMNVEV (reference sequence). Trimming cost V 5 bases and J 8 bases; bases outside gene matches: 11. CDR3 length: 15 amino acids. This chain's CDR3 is CASSGGTGPPTTQYF. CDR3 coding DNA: TGTGCCAGCAGTGGAGGGACAGGGCCACCCACTACGCAGTATTTT.

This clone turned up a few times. Here the CDR3 reads CASSVGPGENYEQYF. In DNA form, the CDR3 reads TGTGCCAGCAGCGTAGGTCCAGGTGAGAACTACGAGCAGTACTTC. The chain recombines TRBV9 with TRBJ2-7; D unclear. V gave up 0 bases and J gave up 3 bases, with 13 bases separating them. The V gene's germline CDR1 is SGDLS and CDR2 YYNGEE. This CDR3 has 15 amino acids.

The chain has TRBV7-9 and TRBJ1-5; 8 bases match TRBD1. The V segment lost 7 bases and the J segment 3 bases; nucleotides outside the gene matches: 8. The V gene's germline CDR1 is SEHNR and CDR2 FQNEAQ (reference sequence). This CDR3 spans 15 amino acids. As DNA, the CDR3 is TGTGCCAGCACCCTCGACAGGGGTTACAATCAGCCCCAGCATTTT. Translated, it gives CASTLDRGYNQPQHF. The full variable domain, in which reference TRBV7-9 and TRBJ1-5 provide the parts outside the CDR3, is DTGVSQNPRHKITKRGQNVTFRCDPISEHNRLYWYRQTLGQGPEFLTYFQNEAQLEKSRLLSDRFSAERPKGSFSTLEIQRTEQGDSAMYLCASTLDRGYNQPQHFGDGTRLSIL.

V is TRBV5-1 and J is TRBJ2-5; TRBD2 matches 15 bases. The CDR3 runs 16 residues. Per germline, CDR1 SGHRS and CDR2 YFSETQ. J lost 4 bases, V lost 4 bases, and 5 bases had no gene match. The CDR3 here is CASSRGLAGGGETQYF. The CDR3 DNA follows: TGCGCCAGCAGCCGGGGACTAGCGGGGGGCGGAGAGACCCAGTACTTC.

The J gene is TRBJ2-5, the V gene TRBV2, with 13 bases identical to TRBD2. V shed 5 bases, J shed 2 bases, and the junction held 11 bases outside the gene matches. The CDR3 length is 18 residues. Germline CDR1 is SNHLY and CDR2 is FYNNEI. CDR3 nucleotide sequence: TGTGCCAGCAGTTGGACTAGCGGGGGCCGCGTGGGGCAAGAGACCCAGTACTTC. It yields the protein CASSWTSGGRVGQETQYF.

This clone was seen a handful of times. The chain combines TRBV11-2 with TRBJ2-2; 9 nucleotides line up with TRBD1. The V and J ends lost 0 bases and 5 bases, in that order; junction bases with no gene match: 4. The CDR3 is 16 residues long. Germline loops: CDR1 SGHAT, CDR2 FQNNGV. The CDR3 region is CASSLEPGQGTGELFF. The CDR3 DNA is TGTGCCAGCAGCTTAGAACCGGGACAGGGAACCGGGGAGCTGTTTTTT.

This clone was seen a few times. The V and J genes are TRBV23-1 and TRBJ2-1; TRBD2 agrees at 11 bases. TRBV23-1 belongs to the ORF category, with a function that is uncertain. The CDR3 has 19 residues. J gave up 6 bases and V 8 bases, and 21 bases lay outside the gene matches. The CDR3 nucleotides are TGCGCCAGCCTAGTCGCGGCTAGCGGGGGGTCCTCCTGGTTCAATGAGCAGTTCTTC. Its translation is CASLVAASGGSSWFNEQFF.

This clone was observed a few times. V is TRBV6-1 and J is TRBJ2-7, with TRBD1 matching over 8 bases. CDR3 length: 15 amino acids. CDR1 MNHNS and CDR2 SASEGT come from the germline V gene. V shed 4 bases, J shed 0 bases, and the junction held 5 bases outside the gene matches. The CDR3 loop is CASSATGGSSYEQYF. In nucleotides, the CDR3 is TGTGCCAGCAGTGCTACAGGGGGGAGCTCCTACGAGCAGTACTTC.

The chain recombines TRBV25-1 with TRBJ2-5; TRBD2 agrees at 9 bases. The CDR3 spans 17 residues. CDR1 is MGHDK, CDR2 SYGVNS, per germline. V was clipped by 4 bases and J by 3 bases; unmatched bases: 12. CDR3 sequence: CASSASWGRGGEETQYF. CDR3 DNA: TGTGCCAGCAGTGCCTCGTGGGGTCGCGGGGGGGAAGAGACCCAGTACTTC.

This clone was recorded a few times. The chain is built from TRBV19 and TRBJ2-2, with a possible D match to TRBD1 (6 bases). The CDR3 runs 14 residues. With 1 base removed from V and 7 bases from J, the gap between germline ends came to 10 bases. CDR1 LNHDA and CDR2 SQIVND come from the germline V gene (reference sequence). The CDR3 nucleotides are TGTGCCAGTAGTATAGGGGGCAGGGGCGGGGAGCTGTTTTTT. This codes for CASSIGGRGGELFF. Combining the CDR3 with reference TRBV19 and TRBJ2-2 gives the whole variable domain DGGITQSPKYLFRKEGQNVTLSCEQNLNHDAMYWYRQDPGQGLRLIYYSQIVNDFQKGDIAEGYSVSREKKESFPLTVTSAQKNPTAFYLCASSIGGRGGELFFGEGSRLTVL.